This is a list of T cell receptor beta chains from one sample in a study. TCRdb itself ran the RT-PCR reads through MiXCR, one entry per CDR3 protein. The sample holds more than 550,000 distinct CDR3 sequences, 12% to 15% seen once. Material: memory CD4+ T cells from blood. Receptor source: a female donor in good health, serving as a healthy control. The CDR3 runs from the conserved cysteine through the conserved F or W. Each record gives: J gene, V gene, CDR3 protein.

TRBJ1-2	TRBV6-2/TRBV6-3	CASTPRTDYGYTF
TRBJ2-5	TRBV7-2	CASSTRRGEETQYF
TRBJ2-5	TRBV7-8	CASSPRLALPPETQYF
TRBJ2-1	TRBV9	CASSGRQGRNEQFF
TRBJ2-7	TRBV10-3	CAISESDGGSGDEQYF
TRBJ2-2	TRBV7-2	CASSLQAGGVSGELFF
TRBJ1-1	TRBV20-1	CSAREFSAGTEHTEAFF
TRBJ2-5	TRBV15	CATSRDSSRETQYF
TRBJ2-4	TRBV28	CASTAAGFLAKNIQYF
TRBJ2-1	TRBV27	CASSFGTAYNEQFF
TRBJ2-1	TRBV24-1	CATSDPTTRGKGEQFF
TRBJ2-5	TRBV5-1	CASSITGGGYQETQYF
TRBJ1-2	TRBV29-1	CSVLGQNYGYTF
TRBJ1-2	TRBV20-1	CSATHRNYGYTF
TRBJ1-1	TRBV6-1	CASSDYNGNTEAFF
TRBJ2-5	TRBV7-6	CASSFARVETQYF
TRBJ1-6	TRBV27	CASSFEQGFNSPLHF
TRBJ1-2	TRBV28	CASSQRERIGYTF
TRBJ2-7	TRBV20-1	CSASLTSGSYEQYF
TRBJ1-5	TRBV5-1	CASSLQGQTHQPQHF
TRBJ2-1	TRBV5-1	CASSLMSGDDNEQFF
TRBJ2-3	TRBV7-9	CASSYSPGTGYTDTQYF
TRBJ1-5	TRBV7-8	CASSLETGGGQPQHF
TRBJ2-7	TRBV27	CASSLSGVGEQYF
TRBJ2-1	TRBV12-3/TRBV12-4	CASSLDRWIHELDEQFF
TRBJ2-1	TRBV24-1	CATSDLQGTTHYNEQFF
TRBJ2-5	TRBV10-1	CASSGPLHQETQYF
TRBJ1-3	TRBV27	CASKNRGDGGNTIYF
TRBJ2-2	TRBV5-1	CASSLSGLAGGGELFF
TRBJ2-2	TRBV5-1	CASSLVAQTNTGELFF
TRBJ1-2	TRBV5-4	CASSGTGTEYGYTF
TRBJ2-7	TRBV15	CATSRDYGQSYEQYF
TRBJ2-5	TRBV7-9	CASSPRTVETQYF
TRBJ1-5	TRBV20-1	CSAGRQAQPQHF
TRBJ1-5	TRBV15	CATGGQGNQPQHF
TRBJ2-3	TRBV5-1	CSSSNTGGGTDTQYF
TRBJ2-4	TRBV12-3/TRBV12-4	CASSFNMGDIQYF
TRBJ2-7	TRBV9	CASSAQPGLASHEQYF
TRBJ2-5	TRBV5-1	CASSWHRDDEETQYF
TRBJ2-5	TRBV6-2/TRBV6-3	CASRRTGDETQYF
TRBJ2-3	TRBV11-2	CASSLVLRITDTQYF
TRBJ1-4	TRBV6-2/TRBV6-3	CASRPGSGGEKLFF
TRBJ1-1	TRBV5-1	CASSFGGLGDTEAFF
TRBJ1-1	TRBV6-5	CASSRGQQNTEAFF
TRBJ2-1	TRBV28	CASSFRNPYNEQFF
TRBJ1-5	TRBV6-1	CASSGHRDRFSNQPQHF
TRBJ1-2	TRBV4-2	CASSQGPGAPSGYTF